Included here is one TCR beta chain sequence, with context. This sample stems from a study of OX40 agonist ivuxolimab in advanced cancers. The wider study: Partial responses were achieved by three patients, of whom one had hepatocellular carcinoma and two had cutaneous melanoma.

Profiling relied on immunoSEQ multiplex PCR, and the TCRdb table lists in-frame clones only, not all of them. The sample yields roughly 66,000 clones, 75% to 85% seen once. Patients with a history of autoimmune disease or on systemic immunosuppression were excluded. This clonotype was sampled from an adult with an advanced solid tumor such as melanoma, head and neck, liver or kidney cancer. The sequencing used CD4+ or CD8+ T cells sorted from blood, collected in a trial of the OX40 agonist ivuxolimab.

The CDR3 is CATSRSYLEGQLYEQYF. In DNA form, the CDR3 reads TGTGCCACCAGCAGAAGTTACCTTGAGGGACAGCTCTACGAGCAGTACTTC. J is TRBJ2-7 and V is TRBV15; TRBD1 matches at 7 bases. With V trimmed by 2 bases and J by 3 bases, 13 bases remained unmatched. Germline CDR1 and CDR2: LNHNV and YYDKDF (reference sequence). The CDR3 contains 17 residues. Filled out from reference TRBV15 and TRBJ2-7, the complete variable domain reads DAMVIQNPRYQVTQFGKPVTLSCSQTLNHNVMYWYQQKSSQAPKLLFHYYDKDFNNEADTPDNFQSRRPNTSFCFLDIRSPGLGDTAMYLCATSRSYLEGQLYEQYFGPGTRLTVT.